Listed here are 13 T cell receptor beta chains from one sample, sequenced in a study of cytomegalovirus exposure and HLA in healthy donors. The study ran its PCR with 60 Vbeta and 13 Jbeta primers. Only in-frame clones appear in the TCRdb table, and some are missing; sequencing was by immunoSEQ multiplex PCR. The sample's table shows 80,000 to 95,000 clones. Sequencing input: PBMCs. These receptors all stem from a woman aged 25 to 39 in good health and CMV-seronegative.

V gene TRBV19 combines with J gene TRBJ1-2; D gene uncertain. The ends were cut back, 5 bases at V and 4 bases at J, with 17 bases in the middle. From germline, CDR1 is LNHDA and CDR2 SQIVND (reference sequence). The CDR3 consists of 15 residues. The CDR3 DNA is TGTGCCAGTAGTTCCCGAGCCCCGTCGGGCTATGGCTACACCTTC. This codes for CASSSRAPSGYGYTF. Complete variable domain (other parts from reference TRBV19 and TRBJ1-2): DGGITQSPKYLFRKEGQNVTLSCEQNLNHDAMYWYRQDPGQGLRLIYYSQIVNDFQKGDIAEGYSVSREKKESFPLTVTSAQKNPTAFYLCASSSRAPSGYGYTFGSGTRLTVV.

The CDR3 DNA is TGTGCCAGCAGCTTGGGGGGGGGTCAAAGGGAGACCCAGTACTTC. This encodes CASSLGGGQRETQYF. The chain joins TRBV5-4 to TRBJ2-5; 7 nucleotides align to TRBD2. Germline V CDR1 and CDR2: SGHNT, YYREEE (reference sequence). This CDR3 contains 15 residues. The trim removed 0 bases at V and 5 bases at J, leaving 7 bases unmatched. Full variable domain (remainder filled in from reference TRBV5-4 and TRBJ2-5): ETGVTQSPTHLIKTRGQQVTLRCSSQSGHNTVSWYQQALGQGPQFIFQYYREEENGRGNFPPRFSGLQFPNYSSELNVNALELDDSALYLCASSLGGGQRETQYFGPGTRLLVL.

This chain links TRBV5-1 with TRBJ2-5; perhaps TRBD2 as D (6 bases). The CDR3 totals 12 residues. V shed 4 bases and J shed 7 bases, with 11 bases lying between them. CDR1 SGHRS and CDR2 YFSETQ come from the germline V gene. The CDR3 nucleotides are TGCGCCAGCAGCGGAGGGGTAGGGACCCAGTACTTC. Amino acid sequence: CASSGGVGTQYF.

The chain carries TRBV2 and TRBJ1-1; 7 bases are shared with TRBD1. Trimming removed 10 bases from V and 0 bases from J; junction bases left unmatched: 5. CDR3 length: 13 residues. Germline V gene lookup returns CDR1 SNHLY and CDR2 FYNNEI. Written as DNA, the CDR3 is TGTGCCAACCAACAGGGGATGAACACTGAAGCTTTCTTT. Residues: CANQQGMNTEAFF.

The CDR3 DNA is TGTGCCAGCAGTTCAGGGGGCGCTGGAAACACCATATATTTT. Protein product: CASSSGGAGNTIYF. This rearrangement joins TRBV6-1 to TRBJ1-3; TRBD1 matches 8 bases. Per germline, CDR1 MNHNS and CDR2 SASEGT. This CDR3 is 14 amino acids long. J was trimmed by 2 bases and V by 5 bases; bases with no gene match: 2.

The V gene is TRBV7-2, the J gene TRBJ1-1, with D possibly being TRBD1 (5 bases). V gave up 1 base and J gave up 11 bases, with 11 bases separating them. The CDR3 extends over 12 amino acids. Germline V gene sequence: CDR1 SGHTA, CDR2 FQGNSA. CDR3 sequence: CASSLGIGVAFF. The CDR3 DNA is TGTGCCAGCAGCTTAGGGATAGGGGTGGCTTTCTTT.

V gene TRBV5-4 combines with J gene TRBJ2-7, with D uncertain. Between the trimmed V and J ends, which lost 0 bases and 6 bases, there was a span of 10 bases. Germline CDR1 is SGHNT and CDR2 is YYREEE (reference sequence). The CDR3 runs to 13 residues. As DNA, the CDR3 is TGTGCCAGCAGCTTGGAGCCCTCGCCCGAGCAGTACTTC. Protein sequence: CASSLEPSPEQYF.

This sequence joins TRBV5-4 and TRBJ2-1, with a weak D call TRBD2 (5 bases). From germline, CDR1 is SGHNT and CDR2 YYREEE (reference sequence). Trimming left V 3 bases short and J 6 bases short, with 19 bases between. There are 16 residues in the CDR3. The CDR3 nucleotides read TGTGCCAGCAGCTCCACTGCGGGTGACGGGCTCAATGAGCAGTTCTTC. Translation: CASSSTAGDGLNEQFF.

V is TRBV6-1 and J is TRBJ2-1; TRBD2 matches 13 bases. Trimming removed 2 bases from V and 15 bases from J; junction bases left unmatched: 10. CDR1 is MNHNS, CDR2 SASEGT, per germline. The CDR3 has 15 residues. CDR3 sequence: CASSESSGLAGVAFF. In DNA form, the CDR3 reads TGTGCCAGCAGTGAATCGAGCGGACTAGCGGGAGTGGCGTTCTTC.

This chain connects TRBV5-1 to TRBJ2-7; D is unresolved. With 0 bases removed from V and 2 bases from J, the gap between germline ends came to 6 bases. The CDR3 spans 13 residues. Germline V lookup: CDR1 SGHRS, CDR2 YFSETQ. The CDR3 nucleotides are TGCGCCAGCAGCTTGGAACAGACCTACGAGCAGTACTTC. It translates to CASSLEQTYEQYF.

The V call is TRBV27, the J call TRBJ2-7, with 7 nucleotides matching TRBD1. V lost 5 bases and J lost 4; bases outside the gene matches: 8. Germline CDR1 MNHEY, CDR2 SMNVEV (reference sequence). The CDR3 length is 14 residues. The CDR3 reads CASSHRQGAYEQYF. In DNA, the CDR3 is TGTGCCAGCAGTCATCGACAGGGAGCTTACGAGCAGTACTTC.

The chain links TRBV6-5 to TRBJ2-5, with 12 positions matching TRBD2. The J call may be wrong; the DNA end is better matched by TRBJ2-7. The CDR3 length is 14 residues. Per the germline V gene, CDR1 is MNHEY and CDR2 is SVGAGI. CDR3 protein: CASARLAGDYEQYF. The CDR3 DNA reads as TGTGCCAGCGCACGACTAGCGGGAGACTACGAGCAGTACTTC.

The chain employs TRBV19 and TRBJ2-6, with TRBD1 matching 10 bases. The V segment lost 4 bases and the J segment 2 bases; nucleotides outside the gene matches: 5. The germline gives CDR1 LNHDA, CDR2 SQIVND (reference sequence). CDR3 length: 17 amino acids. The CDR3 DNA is TGTGCCAGTAGTAAGCGGGACAGGGGAACTGGGGCCAACGTCCTGACTTTC. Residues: CASSKRDRGTGANVLTF. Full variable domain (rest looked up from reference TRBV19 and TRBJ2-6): DGGITQSPKYLFRKEGQNVTLSCEQNLNHDAMYWYRQDPGQGLRLIYYSQIVNDFQKGDIAEGYSVSREKKESFPLTVTSAQKNPTAFYLCASSKRDRGTGANVLTFGAGSRLTVL.